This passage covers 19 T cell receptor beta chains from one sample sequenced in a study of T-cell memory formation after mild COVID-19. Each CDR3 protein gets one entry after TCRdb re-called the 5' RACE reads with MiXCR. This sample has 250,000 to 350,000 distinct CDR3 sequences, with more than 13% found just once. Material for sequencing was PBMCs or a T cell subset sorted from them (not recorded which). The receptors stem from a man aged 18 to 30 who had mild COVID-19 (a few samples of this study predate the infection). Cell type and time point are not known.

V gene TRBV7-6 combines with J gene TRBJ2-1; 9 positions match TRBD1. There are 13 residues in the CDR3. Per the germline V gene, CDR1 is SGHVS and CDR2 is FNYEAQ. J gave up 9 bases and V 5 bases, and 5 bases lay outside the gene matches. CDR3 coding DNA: TGTGCCAGCAGCCCCACAGGGGGCGGTGAGCAGTTCTTC. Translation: CASSPTGGGEQFF.

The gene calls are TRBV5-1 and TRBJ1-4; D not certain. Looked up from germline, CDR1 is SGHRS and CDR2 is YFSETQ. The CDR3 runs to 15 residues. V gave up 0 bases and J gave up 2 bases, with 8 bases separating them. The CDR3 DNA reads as TGCGCCAGCAGCTTGGTGGGTTCGACTAATGAAAAACTGTTTTTT. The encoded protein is CASSLVGSTNEKLFF.

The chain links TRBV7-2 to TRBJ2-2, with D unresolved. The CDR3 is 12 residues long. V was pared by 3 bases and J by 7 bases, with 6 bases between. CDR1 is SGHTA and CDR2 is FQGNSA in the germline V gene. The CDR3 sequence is CASSFFGGELFF. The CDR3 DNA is TGTGCCAGCAGCTTCTTCGGCGGGGAGCTGTTTTTT.

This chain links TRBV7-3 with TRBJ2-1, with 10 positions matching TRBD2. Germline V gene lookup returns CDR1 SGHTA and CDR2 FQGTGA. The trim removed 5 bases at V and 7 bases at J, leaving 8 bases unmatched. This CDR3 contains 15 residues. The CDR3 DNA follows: TGTGCCAGCAGCCCGGGACTAGCGCTAGCTAATGAGCAGTTCTTC. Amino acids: CASSPGLALANEQFF.

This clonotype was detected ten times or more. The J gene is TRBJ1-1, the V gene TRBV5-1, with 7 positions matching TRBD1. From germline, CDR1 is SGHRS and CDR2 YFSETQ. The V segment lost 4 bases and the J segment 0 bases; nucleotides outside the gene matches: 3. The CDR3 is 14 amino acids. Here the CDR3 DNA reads TGCGCCAGCAGCCGGGACAGTATGAACACTGAAGCTTTCTTT. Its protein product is CASSRDSMNTEAFF.

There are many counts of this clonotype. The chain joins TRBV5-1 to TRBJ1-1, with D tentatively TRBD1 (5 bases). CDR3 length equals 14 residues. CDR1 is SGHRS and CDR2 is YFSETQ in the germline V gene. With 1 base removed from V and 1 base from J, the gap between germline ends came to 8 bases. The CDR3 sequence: CASSLLQGNTEAFF. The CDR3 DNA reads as TGCGCCAGCAGCTTGCTTCAGGGGAACACTGAAGCTTTCTTT. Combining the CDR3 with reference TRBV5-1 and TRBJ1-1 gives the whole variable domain KAGVTQTPRYLIKTRGQQVTLSCSPISGHRSVSWYQQTPGQGLQFLFEYFSETQRNKGNFPGRFSGRQFSNSRSEMNVSTLELGDSALYLCASSLLQGNTEAFFGQGTRLTVV.

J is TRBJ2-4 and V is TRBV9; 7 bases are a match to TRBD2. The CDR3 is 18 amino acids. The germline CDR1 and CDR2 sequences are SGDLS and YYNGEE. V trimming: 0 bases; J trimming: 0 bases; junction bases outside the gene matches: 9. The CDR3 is CASSVGASGTLAKNIQYF. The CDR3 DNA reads TGTGCCAGCAGCGTAGGGGCTAGCGGAACCTTAGCCAAAAACATTCAGTACTTC.

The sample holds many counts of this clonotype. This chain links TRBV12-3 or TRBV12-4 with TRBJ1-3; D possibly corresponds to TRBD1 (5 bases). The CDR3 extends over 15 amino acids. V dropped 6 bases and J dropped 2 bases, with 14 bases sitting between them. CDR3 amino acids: CASRSQGQPGNTIYF. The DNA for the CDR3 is TGTGCCAGCAGGTCTCAGGGCCAGCCTGGAAACACCATATATTTT.

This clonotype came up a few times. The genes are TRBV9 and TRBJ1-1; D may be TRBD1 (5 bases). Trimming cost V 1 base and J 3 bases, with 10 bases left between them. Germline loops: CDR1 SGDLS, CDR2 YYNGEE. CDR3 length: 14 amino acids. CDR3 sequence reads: CASSVQGEDTEAFF. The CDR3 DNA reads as TGTGCCAGCAGCGTACAGGGCGAGGACACTGAAGCTTTCTTT. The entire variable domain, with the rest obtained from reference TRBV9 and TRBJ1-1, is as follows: DSGVTQTPKHLITATGQRVTLRCSPRSGDLSVYWYQQSLDQGLQFLIQYYNGEERAKGNILERFSAQQFPDLHSELNLSSLELGDSALYFCASSVQGEDTEAFFGQGTRLTVV.

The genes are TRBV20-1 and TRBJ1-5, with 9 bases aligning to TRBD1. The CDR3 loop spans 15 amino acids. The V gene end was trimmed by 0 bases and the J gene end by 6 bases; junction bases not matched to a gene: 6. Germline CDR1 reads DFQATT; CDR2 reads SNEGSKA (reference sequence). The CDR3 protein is CSARDRTGVGQPQHF. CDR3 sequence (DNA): TGCAGTGCTAGAGATAGGACAGGGGTAGGTCAGCCCCAGCATTTT.

In DNA, the CDR3 is TGCAGTGCACCAGGGGGAGTTGGCACAGATACGCAGTATTTT. Translated: CSAPGGVGTDTQYF. V is TRBV20-1 and J is TRBJ2-3, with 7 nucleotides matching TRBD1. This CDR3 comprises 14 residues. With V trimmed by 6 bases and J by 1 base, 7 bases remained unmatched. Germline V CDR1 and CDR2: DFQATT, SNEGSKA (reference sequence).

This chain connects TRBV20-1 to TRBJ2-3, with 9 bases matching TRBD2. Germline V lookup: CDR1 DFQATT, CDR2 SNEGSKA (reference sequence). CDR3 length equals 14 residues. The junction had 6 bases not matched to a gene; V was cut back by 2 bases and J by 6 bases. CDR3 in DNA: TGCAGTGCTAGAAATAGCGGGGGTATGGATACGCAGTATTTT. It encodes CSARNSGGMDTQYF.

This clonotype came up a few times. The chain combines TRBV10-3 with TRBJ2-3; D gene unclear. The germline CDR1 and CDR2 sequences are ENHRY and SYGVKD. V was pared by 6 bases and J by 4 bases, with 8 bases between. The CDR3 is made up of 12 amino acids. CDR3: CAIRGTPDTQYF. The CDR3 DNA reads TGTGCCATCAGGGGAACGCCAGATACGCAGTATTTT.

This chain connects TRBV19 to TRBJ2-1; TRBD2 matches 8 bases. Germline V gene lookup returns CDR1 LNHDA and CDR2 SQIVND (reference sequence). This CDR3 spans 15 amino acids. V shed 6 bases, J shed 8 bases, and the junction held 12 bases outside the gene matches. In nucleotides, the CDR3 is TGTGCCAGTAGCCCCGGGACTAGGGGGGTCGATGAGCAGTTCTTC. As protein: CASSPGTRGVDEQFF.

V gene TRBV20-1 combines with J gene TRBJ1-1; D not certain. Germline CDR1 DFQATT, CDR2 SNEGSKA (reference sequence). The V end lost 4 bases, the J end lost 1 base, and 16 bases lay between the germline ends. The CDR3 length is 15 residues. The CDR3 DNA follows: TGCAGTGCTACCAGAGGATCGGCCGGGAACACTGAAGCTTTCTTT. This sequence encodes CSATRGSAGNTEAFF.

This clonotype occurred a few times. The CDR3 sequence: CAITPGGSGNTIYF. CDR3 in DNA: TGTGCCATCACGCCAGGGGGATCTGGAAACACCATATATTTT. The gene calls are TRBV10-3 and TRBJ1-3; 7 bases are a match to TRBD1. The ends lost 7 bases at V and 1 base at J; junction bases unmatched: 4. The CDR3 covers 14 residues. Germline V CDR1 and CDR2: ENHRY, SYGVKD.

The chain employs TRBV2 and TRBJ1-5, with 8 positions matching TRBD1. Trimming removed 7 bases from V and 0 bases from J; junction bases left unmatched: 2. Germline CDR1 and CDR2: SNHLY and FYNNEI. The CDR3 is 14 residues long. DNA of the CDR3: TGTGCCAGCAAACAGGGGGATAGCAATCAGCCCCAGCATTTT. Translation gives CASKQGDSNQPQHF. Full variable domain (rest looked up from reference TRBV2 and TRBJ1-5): EPEVTQTPSHQVTQMGQEVILRCVPISNHLYFYWYRQILGQKVEFLVSFYNNEISEKSEIFDDQFSVERPDGSNFTLKIRSTKLEDSAMYFCASKQGDSNQPQHFGDGTRLSIL.

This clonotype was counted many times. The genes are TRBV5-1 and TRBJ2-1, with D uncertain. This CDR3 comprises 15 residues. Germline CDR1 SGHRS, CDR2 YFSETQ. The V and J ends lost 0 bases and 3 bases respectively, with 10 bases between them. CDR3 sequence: CASSLAPGYYNEQFF. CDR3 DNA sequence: TGCGCCAGCAGCTTGGCCCCAGGATACTACAATGAGCAGTTCTTC.

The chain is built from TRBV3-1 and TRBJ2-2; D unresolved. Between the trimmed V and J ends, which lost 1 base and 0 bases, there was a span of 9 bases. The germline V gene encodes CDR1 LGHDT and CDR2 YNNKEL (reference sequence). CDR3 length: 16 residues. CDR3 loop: CASSQAGGPNTGELFF. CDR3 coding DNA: TGTGCCAGCAGCCAAGCGGGTGGGCCGAACACCGGGGAGCTGTTTTTT.